This T cell receptor beta chain was sequenced during a study of cytomegalovirus exposure and HLA in healthy donors. Use of 60 Vbeta and 13 Jbeta primers characterized the PCR. The protocol was immunoSEQ multiplex PCR, while the TCRdb copy is restricted to in-frame clones and leaves out a portion. The profile shows some 180,000 clones, 70% to 85% of them singletons. This CDR3 has 11 amino acids. With 2 bases removed from V and 8 bases from J, the gap between germline ends came to 3 bases. Germline assignment: CDR1 MGHDK and CDR2 SYGVNS. Material for sequencing was PBMCs. The receptor was isolated from a woman younger than 45 in good health and CMV-seropositive. The gene calls are TRBV25-1 and TRBJ2-2, with unresolved D. The CDR3 reads CASSELGELFF. The CDR3 region has the DNA TGTGCCAGCAGTGAACTTGGGGAGCTGTTTTTT.